This entry lists 10 T cell receptor beta chains sequenced from one sample in a study of T cells in Graves' hyperthyroidism and ophthalmopathy. The TCR beta CDR3 regions underwent amplification using RNA transcripts as the source. The HTBI primer set drove a first-round RT-PCR of the TCR CDR3. A single record per CDR3 protein comes from TCRdb applying MiXCR to the multiplex PCR reads. Counted here are 400,000 to 550,000 distinct CDR3 sequences, around 22% occurring once; the ten biggest clones make up about 11%. Source material: blood. These receptors originate from a woman in her thirties with Graves' ophthalmopathy.

This rearrangement joins TRBV12-3 or TRBV12-4 to TRBJ1-1; D perhaps matches TRBD1 (6 bases). The CDR3 is 14 residues long. With 1 base removed from V and 5 bases from J, the gap between germline ends came to 11 bases. The CDR3: CASSLGPGETEAFF. In DNA, the CDR3 is TGTGCCAGCAGTTTAGGCCCAGGGGAGACTGAAGCTTTCTTT.

The sample holds a few counts of this clonotype. This chain links TRBV11-1 with TRBJ2-2; D is uncertain. V was pared by 5 bases and J by 8 bases, with 12 bases between. The CDR3 contains 13 residues. The germline V gene has CDR1 SGHAT and CDR2 FQDESV (reference sequence). Here the CDR3 DNA reads TGTGCCAGCAGCGCCCTGGTGGAGGGGGAGCTGTTTTTT. Protein sequence: CASSALVEGELFF.

This clonotype has ten or more counts. The V call is TRBV30, the J call TRBJ2-7; maybe TRBD1 (5 bases). Trimming took 0 bases from V and 2 from J, leaving 14 bases between them. Germline CDR1 GTSNPN, CDR2 SVGIG (reference sequence). The CDR3 has 15 residues. The CDR3 here is CAWSVPRAPAYEQYF. For the CDR3, the DNA is TGTGCCTGGAGTGTACCCAGGGCCCCCGCCTACGAGCAGTACTTC.

This clonotype was counted ten times or more. This chain uses TRBV12-3 or TRBV12-4 with TRBJ1-1; weak D call: TRBD1 (6 bases). V was shortened by 2 bases and J by 5 bases, with 6 bases between the two germline ends. CDR3 length: 12 amino acids. CDR3 amino acids: CASSLTGTEAFF. In DNA, the CDR3 is TGTGCCAGCAGTTTAACAGGGACTGAAGCTTTCTTT.

There are many counts of this clonotype. The chain couples TRBV6-2 or TRBV6-3 to TRBJ1-1; D gene unclear. The V end lost 0 bases, the J end lost 6 bases, and 8 bases lay between the germline ends. The germline V gene encodes CDR1 MNHEY and CDR2 SVGEGT. The CDR3 consists of 13 residues. The CDR3 sequence: CASSYSWAAEAFF. The CDR3 bases are TGTGCCAGCAGTTACTCGTGGGCTGCTGAAGCTTTCTTT.

This clonotype was seen only a few times. The chain employs TRBV6-2 or TRBV6-3 and TRBJ1-1, with D possibly matching TRBD1 (5 bases). Trimming removed 6 bases at V and 9 bases at J, with 14 bases between. Germline CDR1 MNHEY, CDR2 SVGEGT. CDR3 length equals 12 residues. CDR3 nucleotides: TGTGCCAGCAGAACCTTGGGGGAAAAAGCTTTCTTT. Residues: CASRTLGEKAFF.

This clonotype was detected many times. V and J are TRBV27 and TRBJ2-7, with a tentative D call TRBD1 (6 bases). Trimming pared 5 bases from V and 2 bases from J, leaving 13 bases between. Germline V gene data show CDR1 as MNHEY and CDR2 as SMNVEV (reference sequence). The CDR3 is 14 residues long. This chain's CDR3 is CASSTTPGAYEQYF. The CDR3 bases are TGTGCCAGCAGTACTACTCCAGGGGCCTACGAGCAGTACTTC.

This clonotype was found many times. At one end the junction does not follow the germline gene, possibly because of a read error. The chain combines TRBV7-8 with TRBJ1-1; no clear D. Germline V gene lookup returns CDR1 SGHVS and CDR2 FQNEAQ. CDR3 length: 17 residues. The chain's CDR3 is CASSLDSGLYENTEASF. For the CDR3, the DNA is TGTGCCAGCAGCTTAGATTCCGGACTATACGAGAACACTGAAGCTTCCTTT.

This clonotype was detected many times. The rearrangement uses TRBV29-1 and TRBJ2-5, with TRBD2 as a possible D gene (6 bases). V dropped 6 bases and J dropped 0 bases, with 14 bases sitting between them. Germline assignment: CDR1 SQVTM and CDR2 ANQGSEA. The CDR3 totals 14 residues. CDR3 in amino acids: CSVGGPQYQETQYF. The CDR3 region has the DNA TGCAGCGTCGGGGGACCCCAGTACCAAGAGACCCAGTACTTC.

This clonotype showed up many times. The chain employs TRBV18 and TRBJ2-5; TRBD2 might be the D (6 bases). CDR3 length equals 14 residues. Germline V gene data show CDR1 as KGHSH and CDR2 as LQKENI. V was shortened by 4 bases and J by 1 base, with 10 bases between the two germline ends. The CDR3 DNA is TGTGCCAGCTCACGATTGGGACTCCAAGAGACCCAGTACTTC. Translation: CASSRLGLQETQYF.